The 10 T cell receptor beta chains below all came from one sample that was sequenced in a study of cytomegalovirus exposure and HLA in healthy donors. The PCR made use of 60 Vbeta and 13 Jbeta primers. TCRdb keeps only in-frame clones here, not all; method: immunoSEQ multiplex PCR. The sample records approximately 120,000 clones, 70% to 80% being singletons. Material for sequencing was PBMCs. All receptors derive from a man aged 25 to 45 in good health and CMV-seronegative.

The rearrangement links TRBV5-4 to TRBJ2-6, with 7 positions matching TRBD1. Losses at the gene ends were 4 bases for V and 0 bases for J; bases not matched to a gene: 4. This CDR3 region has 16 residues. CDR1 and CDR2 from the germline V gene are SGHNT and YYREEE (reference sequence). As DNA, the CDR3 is TGTGCCAGCAGCCCCACAGGGGCCTCTGGGGCCAACGTCCTGACTTTC. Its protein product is CASSPTGASGANVLTF.

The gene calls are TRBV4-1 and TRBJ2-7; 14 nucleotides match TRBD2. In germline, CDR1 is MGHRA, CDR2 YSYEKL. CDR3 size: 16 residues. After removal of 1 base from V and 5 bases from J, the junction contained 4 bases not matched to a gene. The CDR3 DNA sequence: TGCGCCAGCAGCCAAGGGACTAGCGGGGGGCGCAACGAGCAGTACTTC. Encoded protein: CASSQGTSGGRNEQYF.

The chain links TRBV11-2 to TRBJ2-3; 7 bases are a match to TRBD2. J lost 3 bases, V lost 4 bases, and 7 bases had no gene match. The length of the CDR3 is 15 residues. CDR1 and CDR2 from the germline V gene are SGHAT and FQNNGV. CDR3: CASSSGGARTDTQYF. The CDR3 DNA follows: TGTGCCAGCAGCTCGGGGGGTGCGAGGACAGATACGCAGTATTTT.

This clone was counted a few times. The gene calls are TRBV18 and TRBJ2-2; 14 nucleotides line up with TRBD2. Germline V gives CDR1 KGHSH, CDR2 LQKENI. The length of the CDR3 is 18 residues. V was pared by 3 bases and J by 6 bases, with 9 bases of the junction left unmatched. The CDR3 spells CASSPTSGGAGGAGELFF. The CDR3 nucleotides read TGTGCCAGCTCACCGACTAGCGGGGGGGCCGGAGGAGCCGGGGAGCTGTTTTTT.

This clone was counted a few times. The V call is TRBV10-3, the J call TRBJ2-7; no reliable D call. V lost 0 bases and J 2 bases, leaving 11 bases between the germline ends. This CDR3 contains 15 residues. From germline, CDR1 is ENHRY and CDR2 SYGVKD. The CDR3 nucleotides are TGTGCCATCAGTGAGTCAACTGACTTAACCTACGAGCAGTACTTC. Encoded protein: CAISESTDLTYEQYF.

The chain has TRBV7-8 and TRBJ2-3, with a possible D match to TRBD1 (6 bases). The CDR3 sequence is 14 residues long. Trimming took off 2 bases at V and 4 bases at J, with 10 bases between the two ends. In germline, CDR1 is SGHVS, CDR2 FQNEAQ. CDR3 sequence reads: CASSLYREPDTQYF. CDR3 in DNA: TGTGCCAGCAGCTTATACAGGGAACCAGATACGCAGTATTTT.

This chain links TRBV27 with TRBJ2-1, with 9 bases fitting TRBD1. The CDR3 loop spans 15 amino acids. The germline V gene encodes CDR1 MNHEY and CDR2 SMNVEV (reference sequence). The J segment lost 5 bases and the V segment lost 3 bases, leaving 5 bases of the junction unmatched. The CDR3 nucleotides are TGTGCCAGCAGTTTCGGACAGGGGCCCAACAATGAGCAGTTCTTC. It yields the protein CASSFGQGPNNEQFF.

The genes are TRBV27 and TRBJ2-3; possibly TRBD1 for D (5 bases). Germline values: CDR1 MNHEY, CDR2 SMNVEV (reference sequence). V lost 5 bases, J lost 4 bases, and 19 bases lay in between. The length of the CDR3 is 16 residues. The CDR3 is CASSPLGLGVADTQYF. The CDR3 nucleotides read TGTGCCAGCAGTCCCTTGGGGCTAGGTGTCGCAGATACGCAGTATTTT.

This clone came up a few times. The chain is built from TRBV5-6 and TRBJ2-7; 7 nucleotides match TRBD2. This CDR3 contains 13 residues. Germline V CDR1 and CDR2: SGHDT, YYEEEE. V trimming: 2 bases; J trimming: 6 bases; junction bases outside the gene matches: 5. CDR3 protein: CASSLLTSAEQYF. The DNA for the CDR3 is TGTGCCAGCAGCTTACTAACTAGCGCCGAGCAGTACTTC.

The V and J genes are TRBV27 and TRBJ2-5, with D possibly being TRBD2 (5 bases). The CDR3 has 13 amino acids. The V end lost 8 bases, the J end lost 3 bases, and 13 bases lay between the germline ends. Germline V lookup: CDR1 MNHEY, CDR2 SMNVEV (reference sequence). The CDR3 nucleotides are TGTGCCAGCCGTCGGTGGGGAGAAGAGACCCAGTACTTC. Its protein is CASRRWGEETQYF.